The rows below give T cell receptor beta chains drawn from one sample of a study of T cells in Graves' hyperthyroidism and ophthalmopathy. TCRdb processed the multiplex PCR reads anew with MiXCR; each CDR3 protein has one entry. The table records about 680,000 distinct CDR3 sequences, roughly a third of them present only once. Sequencing was performed on blood. These receptors were collected from a middle-aged woman with Graves' hyperthyroidism. Each CDR3 is given with its conserved first and last residue. A D gene is named only where the DNA matches it firmly. Only part of the rows carry a size: once, few, many, or a class if the clone is expanded.

D gene	clone size	V gene	J gene	CDR3 protein	CDR3 DNA
TRBD1	many	TRBV24-1	TRBJ1-2	CATSGNTGGAADGYTF	TGTGCCACCAGTGGAAATACAGGGGGCGCAGCAGATGGCTACACCTTC
.	.	TRBV4-1	TRBJ1-2	CASSPGQIGASGYTF	TGCGCCAGCAGCCCTGGACAGATCGGGGCGTCTGGCTACACCTTC
.	few	TRBV4-1	TRBJ1-3	CASSLLDQALSGNTIYF	TGCGCCAGCAGCCTCCTTGACCAGGCGCTCTCTGGAAACACCATATATTTT
TRBD1	many	TRBV15	TRBJ1-4	CATSSRMDRGEKLFF	TGTGCCACCAGCAGTCGAATGGACAGGGGTGAAAAACTGTTTTTT
.	.	TRBV20-1	TRBJ1-1	CSARTSGHSPF	TGCAGTGCTAGAACAAGTGGACACTCACCCTTT
.	.	TRBV5-8	TRBJ1-1	CASSHPTGNTEAFF	TGTGCCAGCAGCCATCCGACAGGGAACACTGAAGCTTTCTTT
TRBD2	.	TRBV7-2	TRBJ2-5	CASSLGLAGGVGETQYF	TGTGCCAGCAGCTTGGGACTAGCGGGAGGCGTCGGGGAGACCCAGTACTTC
.	.	TRBV5-1	TRBJ2-2	CASSLTGTVAGELFF	TGCGCCAGCAGCCTCACAGGGACCGTGGCCGGGGAGCTGTTTTTT
TRBD1	many	TRBV4-3	TRBJ1-1	CASSQGTGRGAFF	TGCGCCAGCAGCCAGGGGACAGGTCGGGGAGCTTTCTTT
.	.	TRBV12-3/TRBV12-4	TRBJ1-3	CANSHEGPFAGNTIYF	TGTGCCAACTCCCACGAGGGACCGTTCGCTGGAAACACCATATATTTT
.	many	TRBV7-6	TRBJ1-2	CASSLGFGRDEGYTF	TGTGCCAGCAGCTTAGGTTTCGGCAGGGACGAGGGCTACACCTTC
.	.	TRBV7-2	TRBJ1-6	CASSLLMTNSPLHF	TGTGCCAGCAGCTTGCTCATGACCAATTCACCCCTCCACTTT
TRBD1	many	TRBV20-1	TRBJ1-1	CSARDQGVNTEAFF	TGCAGTGCTAGAGATCAGGGGGTGAACACTGAAGCTTTCTTT
.	many	TRBV7-2	TRBJ1-2	CASNRGRDGYTF	TGTGCCAGCAACCGAGGAAGGGACGGCTACACCTTC
.	.	TRBV7-2	TRBJ2-7	CASSLAQNNEQYF	TGTGCCAGCAGCTTAGCCCAGAACAATGAGCAGTACTTC
.	few	TRBV7-2	TRBJ2-6	CASSLSSGGANVLTF	TGTGCCAGCAGCTTAAGCAGCGGCGGGGCCAACGTCCTGACTTTC
.	.	TRBV7-2	TRBJ1-2	CASSLYGEANYGYTF	TGTGCCAGCAGCCTCTACGGGGAAGCTAACTATGGCTACACCTTC
.	.	TRBV12-3/TRBV12-4	TRBJ1-1	CASSSARDPSGTEAFF	TGTGCCAGCAGTTCCGCCAGGGACCCCTCGGGCACTGAAGCTTTCTTT
.	few	TRBV6-5	TRBJ2-2	CASSSIRGNTGELFF	TGTGCCAGCAGTTCGATCAGGGGGAACACCGGGGAGCTGTTTTTT
TRBD1	.	TRBV9	TRBJ1-4	CASSGKGTANEKLFF	TGTGCCAGCAGCGGAAAAGGGACAGCGAATGAAAAACTGTTTTTT
TRBD1	.	TRBV20-1	TRBJ1-6	CSAKTGTAKGSPLHF	TGCAGTGCTAAAACCGGGACAGCAAAGGGTTCACCCCTCCACTTT
TRBD1	few	TRBV5-5	TRBJ1-2	CASSITGQEIYGYTF	TGTGCCAGCAGCATTACGGGACAGGAGATCTATGGCTACACCTTC
.	.	TRBV5-4	TRBJ1-6	CASSQDYRSSYNSPLHF	TGCGCCAGCAGCCAAGATTACCGGAGCTCCTATAATTCACCCCTCCACTTT
.	many	TRBV24-1	TRBJ1-5	CATSGPNNQPQHF	TGTGCCACCAGTGGACCCAACAATCAGCCCCAGCATTTT
TRBD1	.	TRBV10-3	TRBJ1-2	CAISEPDRGTF	TGTGCCATCAGTGAGCCGGACAGGGGCACCTTC
.	few	TRBV19	TRBJ2-2	CASSMWLGPNTGELFF	TGTGCCAGTAGTATGTGGCTCGGTCCGAACACCGGGGAGCTGTTTTTT
TRBD1	once	TRBV20-1	TRBJ1-5	CACDFSTGFDQPQHF	TGTGCCTGCGATTTTTCGACAGGGTTTGATCAGCCCCAGCATTTT
.	.	TRBV20-1	TRBJ2-6	CSAIRYSGANVLTF	TGCAGTGCTATTAGGTACTCTGGGGCCAACGTCCTGACTTTC
TRBD1	.	TRBV7-9	TRBJ1-6	CASSSTGDGNSPLHF	TGTGCCAGCAGCTCAACAGGGGACGGAAATTCACCCCTCCACTTT
TRBD2	.	TRBV7-9	TRBJ2-5	CASSSPAVGSGKVLETQYF	TGTGCCAGCAGCTCACCCGCCGTTGGTAGCGGGAAGGTTTTGGAGACCCAGTACTTC
.	.	TRBV19	TRBJ1-1	CASSTIQGAYEAFF	TGTGCCAGTAGTACCATACAGGGAGCATACGAAGCTTTCTTT
.	few	TRBV14	TRBJ2-7	CASSQGLAGFYTGEQYF	TGTGCCAGCAGCCAAGGTCTCGCAGGGTTTTACACGGGCGAGCAGTACTTC